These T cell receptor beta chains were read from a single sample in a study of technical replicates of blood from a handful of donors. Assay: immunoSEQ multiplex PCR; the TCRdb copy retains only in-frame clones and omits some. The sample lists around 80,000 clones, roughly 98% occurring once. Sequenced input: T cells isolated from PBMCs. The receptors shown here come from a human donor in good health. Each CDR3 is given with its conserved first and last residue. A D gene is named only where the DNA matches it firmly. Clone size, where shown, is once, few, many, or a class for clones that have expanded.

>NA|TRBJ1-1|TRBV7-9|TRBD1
TGTGCCAGCAGCTCACTCCGTGACAGGGACTGTAGCACTGAAGCTTTCTTT
CASSSLRDRDCSTEAFF
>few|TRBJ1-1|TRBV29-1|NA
TGCAGCGTTGGCGTTACGTACACTGAAGCTTTCTTT
CSVGVTYTEAFF
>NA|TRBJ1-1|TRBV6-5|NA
TGTGCCAGCAGTTACCCCGGGGGAGGGGTCACTGAAGCTTTCTTT
CASSYPGGGVTEAFF
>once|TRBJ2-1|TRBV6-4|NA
TGTGCCAGCAGTGCCTACAGTGGAGGGTGGGCTGAGCAGTTCTTC
CASSAYSGGWAEQFF
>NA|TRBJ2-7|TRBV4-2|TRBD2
TGTGCCAGCAGCCTTAGCGGGGGGCACTCCTACGAGCAGTACTTC
CASSLSGGHSYEQYF
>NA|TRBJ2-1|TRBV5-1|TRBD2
TGCGCCAGCAGCTTGCCCGGACTAGCGGGGAACAACGAGCAGTTCTTC
CASSLPGLAGNNEQFF
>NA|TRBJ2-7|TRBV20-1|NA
TGCAGTGCTAGCATCAGCGAGCAGTACTTC
CSASISEQYF
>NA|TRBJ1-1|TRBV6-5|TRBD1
TGTGCCAGCAGTTATGGCTACAGGGGTACTGAAGCTTTCTTT
CASSYGYRGTEAFF
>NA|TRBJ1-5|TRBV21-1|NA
TGTGCCAGCCGGGACAGGGCATCTCCTGCCAATCAGCCCCAGCATTTT
CASRDRASPANQPQHF
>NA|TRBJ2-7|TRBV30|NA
TGTGCCTGGACCGGGAACTACGAGCAGTACTTC
CAWTGNYEQYF
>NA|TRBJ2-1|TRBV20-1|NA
TGCAGTGCCGGGGACTACAATGAGCAGTTCTTC
CSAGDYNEQFF
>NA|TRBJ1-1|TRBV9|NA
TGTGCCAGCAGCGTTGAGGCCTACATGAACACTGAAGCTTTCTTT
CASSVEAYMNTEAFF
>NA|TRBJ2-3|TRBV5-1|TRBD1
TGCGCCAGCAGCCGCGACAGGGCTAGCACAGATACGCAGTATTTT
CASSRDRASTDTQYF
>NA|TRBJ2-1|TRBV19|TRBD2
TGTGCCAGTAGTATAGACCAGCGGGAGGGCCTCGAGCAGTTCTTC
CASSIDQREGLEQFF
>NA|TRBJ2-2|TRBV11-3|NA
TGTGCCAGCAGCCCCTTAGGGGGAACCGGGGAGCTGTTTTTT
CASSPLGGTGELFF
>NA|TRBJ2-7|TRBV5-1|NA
TGCGCCAGCAGCTTGGAAGTAGCGGAGTACGAGCAGTACTTC
CASSLEVAEYEQYF
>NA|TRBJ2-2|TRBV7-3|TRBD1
TGTGCCAGCAGCCCCCAGGGACAGGGTAGCACCGGGGAGCTGTTTTTT
CASSPQGQGSTGELFF
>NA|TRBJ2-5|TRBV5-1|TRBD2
TGCGCCAGCAGCTTGTGGGGAGGGGTCCAAGAGACCCAGTACTTC
CASSLWGGVQETQYF
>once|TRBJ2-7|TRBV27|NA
TGTGCCAGCAGTCCCAGGGATTCGTCCTACGAGCAGTACTTC
CASSPRDSSYEQYF
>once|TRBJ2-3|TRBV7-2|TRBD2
TGTGCCAGCAGCTTAGAAGGACTAGCGGGAGGGCTAAGCACAGATACGCAGTATTTT
CASSLEGLAGGLSTDTQYF
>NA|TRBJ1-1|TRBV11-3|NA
TGTGCCAGCAGCTTAACGGGGGGGATGAACACTGAAGCTTTCTTT
CASSLTGGMNTEAFF
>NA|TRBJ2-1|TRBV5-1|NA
TGCGCCAGCAGCTTGCAGGTCGACAATGAGCAGTTCTTC
CASSLQVDNEQFF
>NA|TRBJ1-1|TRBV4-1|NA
TGCGCCAGCAGCCAAGAACCCGGGTCGGACACTGAAGCTTTCTTT
CASSQEPGSDTEAFF
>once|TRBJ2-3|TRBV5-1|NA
TGCGCCAGCAGCTCACAATTACAGGGTTTTAGAGATACGCAGTATTTT
CASSSQLQGFRDTQYF
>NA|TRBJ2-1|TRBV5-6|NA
TGTGCCAGCGCACGGGAGCCTAGCTCCTACAATGAGCAGTTCTTC
CASAREPSSYNEQFF
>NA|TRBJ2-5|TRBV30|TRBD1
TGTGCCTGGACTACAGGGGTTCAAGAGACCCAGTACTTC
CAWTTGVQETQYF
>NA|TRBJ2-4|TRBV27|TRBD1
TGTGCCAGCAAAGGGGGCCAGGGAAACATTCAGTACTTC
CASKGGQGNIQYF
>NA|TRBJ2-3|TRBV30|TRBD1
TGTGCCTGGAAACAGGGGCCTAGCACAGATACGCAGTATTTT
CAWKQGPSTDTQYF
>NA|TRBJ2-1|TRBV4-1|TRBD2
TGCGCCAGCAGCCAAGGACTAGCTCGCTCCTACAATGAGCAGTTCTTC
CASSQGLARSYNEQFF
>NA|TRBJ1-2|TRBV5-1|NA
TGCGCCAGCAGCTTGGACGGAGCTAACTATGGCTACACCTTC
CASSLDGANYGYTF
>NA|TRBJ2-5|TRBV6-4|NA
TGTGCCAGCACCAGACTGGGTAGACGGGATGAGACCCAGTACTTC
CASTRLGRRDETQYF
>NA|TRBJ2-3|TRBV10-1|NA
TGCGCCAGCAGTGGCGGTGCAGCGGGCGAGGTAGATACGCAGTATTTT
CASSGGAAGEVDTQYF
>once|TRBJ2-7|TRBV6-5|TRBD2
TGTGCCACCTCCTCTAGCGGGAACTACGAGCAGTACTTC
CATSSSGNYEQYF